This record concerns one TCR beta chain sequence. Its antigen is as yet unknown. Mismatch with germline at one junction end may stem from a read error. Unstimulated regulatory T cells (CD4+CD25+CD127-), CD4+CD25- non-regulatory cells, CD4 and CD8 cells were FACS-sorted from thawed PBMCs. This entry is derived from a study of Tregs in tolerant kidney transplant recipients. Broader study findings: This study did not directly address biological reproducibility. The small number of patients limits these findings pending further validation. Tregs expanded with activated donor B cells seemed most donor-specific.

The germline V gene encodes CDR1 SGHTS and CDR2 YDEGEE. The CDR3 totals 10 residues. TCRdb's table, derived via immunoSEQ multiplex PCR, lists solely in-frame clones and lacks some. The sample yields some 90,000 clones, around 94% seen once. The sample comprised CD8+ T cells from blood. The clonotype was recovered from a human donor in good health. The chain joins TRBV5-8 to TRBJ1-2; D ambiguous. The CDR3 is CASSLSSRFF. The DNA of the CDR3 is TGTGCCAGCAGCTTGTCATCCAGATTCTTC.